This is a list of T cell receptor beta chains from one sample in a study of control samples from healthy donors and cancer patients. Clones were read by immunoSEQ multiplex PCR, and TCRdb kept only the in-frame ones, dropping some. This table holds 120,000 or so clones, about 89% found once. Sequencing was performed on blood. The receptors derive from a man aged 45-65 years in good health. Each CDR3 is given with its conserved first and last residue. The D gene is left open where the match is weak. Clone size is not always given. Where it is, it says once, few, many or a class for expanded clones.

v_gene: TRBV11-2; len: 13; j_gene: TRBJ1-1; d_gene: NA; abundance: NA; CDR3aa: CASSLRRRTEAFF; CDR3nt: TGTGCCAGCAGCTTAAGACGGAGGACTGAAGCTTTCTTT
v_gene: TRBV6-2/TRBV6-3; len: 15; j_gene: TRBJ2-5; d_gene: TRBD2; abundance: once; CDR3aa: CASSYPSGGAETQYF; CDR3nt: TGTGCCAGCAGTTACCCTAGCGGGGGGGCGGAGACCCAGTACTTC
v_gene: TRBV19; len: 15; j_gene: TRBJ1-5; d_gene: NA; abundance: NA; CDR3aa: CASSLWGWSNQPQHF; CDR3nt: TGTGCCAGTAGCCTATGGGGTTGGAGCAATCAGCCCCAGCATTTT
v_gene: TRBV2; len: 17; j_gene: TRBJ1-2; d_gene: TRBD1; abundance: NA; CDR3aa: CASSKPDRDFGNYGYTF; CDR3nt: TGTGCCAGCAGTAAACCGGACAGGGACTTCGGTAACTATGGCTACACCTTC
v_gene: TRBV6-2/TRBV6-3; len: 14; j_gene: TRBJ1-6; d_gene: NA; abundance: NA; CDR3aa: CASSYFPYNSPLHF; CDR3nt: TGTGCCAGCAGTTACTTTCCCTATAATTCACCCCTCCACTTT
v_gene: TRBV7-2; len: 15; j_gene: TRBJ2-1; d_gene: NA; abundance: NA; CDR3aa: CASSFRGGAYNEQFF; CDR3nt: TGTGCCAGCAGCTTCCGAGGGGGGGCCTACAATGAGCAGTTCTTC
v_gene: TRBV5-1; len: 13; j_gene: TRBJ1-2; d_gene: NA; abundance: NA; CDR3aa: CASSTDVNYGYTF; CDR3nt: TGCGCCAGCAGCACTGACGTCAACTATGGCTACACCTTC
v_gene: TRBV19; len: 15; j_gene: TRBJ1-4; d_gene: NA; abundance: NA; CDR3aa: CASSAPGHVGGKLFF; CDR3nt: TGTGCCAGTTCGGCACCGGGACACGTCGGTGGAAAACTGTTTTTT
v_gene: TRBV4-1; len: 18; j_gene: TRBJ1-1; d_gene: NA; abundance: NA; CDR3aa: CASSQGVLGRRGNTEAFF; CDR3nt: TGCGCCAGCAGCCAAGGGGTTCTTGGGAGGAGGGGAAACACTGAAGCTTTCTTT
v_gene: TRBV30; len: 13; j_gene: TRBJ1-1; d_gene: NA; abundance: NA; CDR3aa: CAWSTGQNTEAFF; CDR3nt: TGTGCCTGGAGTACAGGACAGAACACTGAAGCTTTCTTT
v_gene: TRBV5-4; len: 15; j_gene: TRBJ2-4; d_gene: TRBD1; abundance: NA; CDR3aa: CASSKTGGWENIQYF; CDR3nt: TGTGCCAGCAGCAAAACAGGGGGCTGGGAAAACATTCAGTACTTC
v_gene: TRBV9; len: 15; j_gene: TRBJ1-2; d_gene: NA; abundance: NA; CDR3aa: CASSVGQGAQGGYTF; CDR3nt: TGTGCCAGCAGCGTAGGTCAGGGCGCTCAGGGGGGCTACACCTTC
v_gene: TRBV7-2; len: 15; j_gene: TRBJ2-5; d_gene: TRBD1; abundance: once; CDR3aa: CASSWDRAGQETQYF; CDR3nt: TGTGCCAGCAGCTGGGACAGGGCCGGACAAGAGACCCAGTACTTC
v_gene: TRBV6-4; len: 16; j_gene: TRBJ2-2; d_gene: NA; abundance: NA; CDR3aa: CASSALGTFNTGELFF; CDR3nt: TGTGCCAGCAGTGCCCTCGGGACATTCAACACCGGGGAGCTGTTTTTT
v_gene: TRBV2; len: 15; j_gene: TRBJ2-1; d_gene: NA; abundance: NA; CDR3aa: CASSEGGASYNEQFF; CDR3nt: TGTGCCAGCAGTGAAGGGGGGGCATCCTACAATGAGCAGTTCTTC
v_gene: TRBV16; len: 12; j_gene: TRBJ1-1; d_gene: TRBD1; abundance: NA; CDR3aa: CASSPGGTEAFF; CDR3nt: TGTGCCAGCAGCCCAGGGGGCACTGAAGCTTTCTTT
v_gene: TRBV4-2; len: 16; j_gene: TRBJ2-5; d_gene: NA; abundance: many; CDR3aa: CASSQGETGPEETQYF; CDR3nt: TGTGCCAGCAGCCAAGGGGAGACAGGCCCCGAAGAGACCCAGTACTTC
v_gene: TRBV5-1; len: 13; j_gene: TRBJ2-3; d_gene: TRBD1; abundance: NA; CDR3aa: CASNLQGADTQYF; CDR3nt: TGCGCCAGCAATCTCCAGGGGGCGGATACGCAGTATTTT
v_gene: TRBV24-1; len: 16; j_gene: TRBJ1-5; d_gene: NA; abundance: once; CDR3aa: CATSEGTVVGNQPQHF; CDR3nt: TGTGCCACCAGTGAAGGGACGGTGGTCGGCAATCAGCCCCAGCATTTT
v_gene: TRBV30; len: 14; j_gene: TRBJ1-1; d_gene: NA; abundance: NA; CDR3aa: CAWGVGGGNTEAFF; CDR3nt: TGTGCCTGGGGGGTCGGAGGGGGGAACACTGAAGCTTTCTTT
v_gene: TRBV7-8; len: 15; j_gene: TRBJ2-2; d_gene: NA; abundance: NA; CDR3aa: CASSLARTHTGELFF; CDR3nt: TGTGCCAGCAGCTTAGCGCGAACCCACACCGGGGAGCTGTTTTTT
v_gene: TRBV5-1; len: 16; j_gene: TRBJ2-2; d_gene: NA; abundance: NA; CDR3aa: CASSFLPASGAGELFF; CDR3nt: TGCGCCAGCAGCTTTTTACCCGCATCAGGGGCCGGGGAGCTGTTTTTT
v_gene: TRBV6-5; len: 11; j_gene: TRBJ1-1; d_gene: NA; abundance: NA; CDR3aa: CACHMNTEAFF; CDR3nt: TGTGCCTGCCACATGAACACTGAAGCTTTCTTT
v_gene: TRBV11-2; len: 15; j_gene: TRBJ1-3; d_gene: NA; abundance: NA; CDR3aa: CASSLDGRRGNTIYF; CDR3nt: TGTGCCAGCAGCTTAGATGGCAGGAGAGGAAACACCATATATTTT
v_gene: TRBV6-5; len: 14; j_gene: TRBJ1-1; d_gene: NA; abundance: NA; CDR3aa: CASEKGAGRTEAFF; CDR3nt: TGTGCCAGCGAAAAAGGGGCAGGGCGGACTGAAGCTTTCTTT
v_gene: TRBV2; len: 14; j_gene: TRBJ1-4; d_gene: TRBD1; abundance: few; CDR3aa: CASSVGTGREKLFF; CDR3nt: TGTGCCAGCAGTGTTGGGACAGGGCGCGAAAAACTGTTTTTT
v_gene: TRBV7-2; len: 19; j_gene: TRBJ2-3; d_gene: TRBD2; abundance: once; CDR3aa: CASSLLGLAGGPSTDTQYF; CDR3nt: TGTGCCAGCAGCTTATTAGGGTTAGCGGGGGGACCGAGCACAGATACGCAGTATTTT
v_gene: TRBV3-1/TRBV3-2; len: 17; j_gene: TRBJ2-2; d_gene: TRBD2; abundance: NA; CDR3aa: CASSQGSGGANTGELFF; CDR3nt: TGTGCCAGCAGCCAAGGCAGCGGGGGGGCGAACACCGGGGAGCTGTTTTTT
v_gene: TRBV5-6; len: 15; j_gene: TRBJ2-3; d_gene: NA; abundance: once; CDR3aa: CASSLGGGTVDTQYF; CDR3nt: TGTGCCAGCAGCTTGGGGGGAGGAACGGTAGATACGCAGTATTTT
v_gene: TRBV27; len: 16; j_gene: TRBJ1-5; d_gene: NA; abundance: few; CDR3aa: CASSYSGRRDNQPQHF; CDR3nt: TGTGCCAGCAGTTATTCTGGTCGGCGGGACAATCAGCCCCAGCATTTT
v_gene: TRBV9; len: 13; j_gene: TRBJ2-7; d_gene: NA; abundance: NA; CDR3aa: CASSVSFRTEQYF; CDR3nt: TGTGCCAGCAGCGTCTCCTTTAGAACCGAGCAGTACTTC
v_gene: TRBV9; len: 13; j_gene: TRBJ2-5; d_gene: NA; abundance: NA; CDR3aa: CASSRTDKTTQYF; CDR3nt: TGTGCCAGCAGCCGTACAGACAAAACGACCCAGTACTTC
v_gene: TRBV6-5; len: 11; j_gene: TRBJ1-5; d_gene: NA; abundance: NA; CDR3aa: CASRRGQPQHF; CDR3nt: TGTGCCAGCCGAAGGGGCCAACCCCAGCATTTT
v_gene: TRBV18; len: 15; j_gene: TRBJ1-5; d_gene: TRBD1; abundance: once; CDR3aa: CASSLGQGGNQPQHF; CDR3nt: TGTGCCAGCTCGCTAGGACAGGGCGGCAATCAGCCCCAGCATTTT
v_gene: TRBV7-2; len: 17; j_gene: TRBJ2-5; d_gene: TRBD2; abundance: NA; CDR3aa: CASSLGIAGGPQETQYF; CDR3nt: TGTGCCAGCAGCTTGGGGATAGCGGGGGGGCCCCAAGAGACCCAGTACTTC
v_gene: TRBV19; len: 13; j_gene: TRBJ1-5; d_gene: NA; abundance: NA; CDR3aa: CASSIDLPGPQHF; CDR3nt: TGTGCCAGTAGTATAGATCTACCAGGGCCCCAGCATTTT
v_gene: TRBV15; len: 16; j_gene: TRBJ1-2; d_gene: NA; abundance: NA; CDR3aa: CATSRDLLELNYGYTF; CDR3nt: TGTGCCACCAGCAGAGACCTGCTGGAACTCAACTATGGCTACACCTTC
v_gene: TRBV16; len: 16; j_gene: TRBJ1-5; d_gene: NA; abundance: many; CDR3aa: CASSQIWEKGRQPQHF; CDR3nt: TGTGCCAGCAGCCAAATTTGGGAGAAAGGGCGTCAGCCCCAGCATTTT
v_gene: TRBV3-1/TRBV3-2; len: 15; j_gene: TRBJ1-3; d_gene: NA; abundance: NA; CDR3aa: CASSQGPGGGNTIYF; CDR3nt: TGTGCCAGCAGCCAAGGGCCTGGGGGTGGAAACACCATATATTTT
v_gene: TRBV6-2/TRBV6-3; len: 16; j_gene: TRBJ2-2; d_gene: NA; abundance: NA; CDR3aa: CASSYSSQPHTGELFF; CDR3nt: TGTGCCAGCAGTTACTCGAGTCAGCCCCACACCGGGGAGCTGTTTTTT
v_gene: TRBV4-1; len: 11; j_gene: TRBJ1-1; d_gene: NA; abundance: NA; CDR3aa: CASREYSEAFF; CDR3nt: TGCGCCAGTCGAGAATACAGTGAAGCTTTCTTT
v_gene: TRBV9; len: 14; j_gene: TRBJ2-4; d_gene: TRBD1; abundance: NA; CDR3aa: CASSEGTGENIQYF; CDR3nt: TGTGCCAGCAGCGAGGGGACAGGGGAAAACATTCAGTACTTC
v_gene: TRBV7-9; len: 14; j_gene: TRBJ2-5; d_gene: NA; abundance: once; CDR3aa: CASSLGKGWETQYF; CDR3nt: TGTGCCAGCAGCTTGGGAAAGGGGTGGGAGACCCAGTACTTC
v_gene: TRBV28; len: 15; j_gene: TRBJ2-7; d_gene: TRBD1; abundance: NA; CDR3aa: CASFRTGGSSYEQYF; CDR3nt: TGTGCCAGCTTCCGAACAGGGGGCAGCTCCTACGAGCAGTACTTC
v_gene: TRBV7-2; len: 13; j_gene: TRBJ2-5; d_gene: NA; abundance: NA; CDR3aa: CASRTGIGETQYF; CDR3nt: TGTGCCAGCAGAACAGGGATTGGGGAGACCCAGTACTTC
v_gene: TRBV6-2/TRBV6-3; len: 14; j_gene: TRBJ2-5; d_gene: NA; abundance: few; CDR3aa: CASSSSGDWETQYF; CDR3nt: TGTGCCAGCAGTTCCTCAGGGGATTGGGAGACCCAGTACTTC
v_gene: TRBV5-1; len: 14; j_gene: TRBJ2-1; d_gene: NA; abundance: NA; CDR3aa: CASSFGVSYNEQFF; CDR3nt: TGCGCCAGCAGCTTTGGGGTGTCCTACAATGAGCAGTTCTTC
v_gene: TRBV7-2; len: 15; j_gene: TRBJ2-7; d_gene: NA; abundance: NA; CDR3aa: CASSLISLGSYEQYF; CDR3nt: TGTGCCAGCAGCTTAATCTCGCTGGGATCCTACGAGCAGTACTTC
v_gene: TRBV13; len: 13; j_gene: TRBJ1-1; d_gene: TRBD1; abundance: NA; CDR3aa: CASSRQGNTEAFF; CDR3nt: TGTGCCAGCAGCCGACAGGGGAACACTGAAGCTTTCTTT
v_gene: TRBV5-1; len: 17; j_gene: TRBJ1-3; d_gene: NA; abundance: NA; CDR3aa: CASSLRAGANSGNTIYF; CDR3nt: TGCGCCAGCAGCTTGCGTGCAGGGGCTAACTCTGGAAACACCATATATTTT
v_gene: TRBV12-5; len: 15; j_gene: TRBJ1-5; d_gene: NA; abundance: NA; CDR3aa: CASGLGTQSNQPQHF; CDR3nt: TGTGCTAGTGGTTTGGGGACACAAAGCAATCAGCCCCAGCATTTT
v_gene: TRBV30; len: 13; j_gene: TRBJ2-3; d_gene: TRBD1; abundance: NA; CDR3aa: CAFEQGYGDTQYF; CDR3nt: TGTGCCTTCGAACAGGGGTACGGGGATACGCAGTATTTT
v_gene: TRBV4-3; len: 12; j_gene: TRBJ1-6; d_gene: NA; abundance: NA; CDR3aa: CASSQVNSPLHF; CDR3nt: TGCGCCAGCAGCCAAGTTAATTCACCCCTCCACTTT
v_gene: TRBV11-3; len: 13; j_gene: TRBJ1-1; d_gene: NA; abundance: NA; CDR3aa: CASSSSMNTEAFF; CDR3nt: TGTGCCAGCAGCTCCTCCATGAACACTGAAGCTTTCTTT
v_gene: TRBV27; len: 14; j_gene: TRBJ2-7; d_gene: TRBD1; abundance: few; CDR3aa: CASSLSDRGYEQYF; CDR3nt: TGTGCCAGCAGTTTATCGGACAGGGGCTACGAGCAGTACTTC
v_gene: TRBV7-2; len: 16; j_gene: TRBJ1-4; d_gene: NA; abundance: NA; CDR3aa: CASSPSLGVTNEKLFF; CDR3nt: TGTGCCAGCAGCCCGTCCTTGGGGGTAACTAATGAAAAACTGTTTTTT
v_gene: TRBV29-1; len: 17; j_gene: TRBJ2-5; d_gene: TRBD1; abundance: medium-sized; CDR3aa: CSVEGETRTGVEETQYF; CDR3nt: TGCAGCGTTGAAGGGGAAACGAGGACAGGAGTAGAAGAGACCCAGTACTTC